A selection of T cell receptor beta chains follows, all from one sample in a study of shared clonotypes between healthy human individuals. Using immunoSEQ multiplex PCR, the repertoire was profiled, and TCRdb retains in-frame clones only, with some absent. Of about 2.4 million clones in the sample, roughly 93% are singletons; the top ten hold approximately 0.37%. Sequenced material: naive CD4+ T cells from PBMCs. The receptors shown here come from a young man in good health. Some clones in this sample may be carry-over from other donors' samples. The CDR3 runs from the conserved cysteine through the conserved F or W. D genes are given only for firm matches. Some rows mark clone size as missing; the rest say once, few, many or name a class of expanded clone.

j_call | cdr3_length | d_call | v_call | clone_size | cdr3_nt | cdr3_aa
TRBJ2-6 | 18 | TRBD1 | TRBV4-3 | NA | TGCGCCAGCAGCCAAGTTACAGGGGAAACAGGTGGGGCCAACGTCCTGACTTTC | CASSQVTGETGGANVLTF
TRBJ2-5 | 15 | NA | TRBV18 | NA | TGTGCCAGCTCACCACTTCTCGGGCCCGGGGAGACCCAGTACTTC | CASSPLLGPGETQYF
TRBJ2-1 | 16 | TRBD2 | TRBV27 | NA | TGTGCCAGCAGTTTAGGACTAGCGGGAGAGGGGAATGAGCAGTTCTTC | CASSLGLAGEGNEQFF
TRBJ2-7 | 10 | NA | TRBV28 | NA | TGTGCCAGCGCCAGATACGAGCAGTACTTC | CASARYEQYF
TRBJ2-4 | 16 | NA | TRBV28 | NA | TGTGCCAGCAGTTTAATCATCGGCGGAATCAAAAACATTCAGTACTTC | CASSLIIGGIKNIQYF
TRBJ2-1 | 18 | NA | TRBV7-2 | NA | TGTGCCAGCAGCTTAGCGTTTATGAGAACTAGTGCCTACAATGAGCAGTTCTTC | CASSLAFMRTSAYNEQFF
TRBJ1-1 | 13 | NA | TRBV18 | NA | TGTGCCAGGCTAATTGGAAAAAACACTGAAGCTTTCTTT | CARLIGKNTEAFF
TRBJ1-1 | 13 | NA | TRBV2 | NA | TGTGCCAGCACCGCGGACACGAACACTGAAGCTTTCTTT | CASTADTNTEAFF
TRBJ2-3 | 13 | NA | TRBV6-4 | NA | TGTGCCAGCAGTCCTAGCGAAACAGATACGCAGTATTTT | CASSPSETDTQYF
TRBJ2-2 | 15 | TRBD1 | TRBV30 | NA | TGTGCCTGGAGTCAGGGGGCTCTCGGCACCGGGGAGCTGTTTTTT | CAWSQGALGTGELFF
TRBJ1-1 | 15 | NA | TRBV28 | NA | TGTGCCAGCGGAAGGGGCGGGGGTTGGAACACTGAAGCTTTCTTT | CASGRGGGWNTEAFF
TRBJ2-7 | 14 | TRBD1 | TRBV6-1 | NA | TGTGCCAGCTCCAAGGGGGCTCCGCACTACGAGCAGTACTTC | CASSKGAPHYEQYF
TRBJ2-3 | 15 | TRBD2 | TRBV30 | NA | TGTGCCTGGAACCAACGAGCGGGAGGGCTGGATACGCAGTATTTT | CAWNQRAGGLDTQYF
TRBJ2-1 | 14 | NA | TRBV28 | NA | TGTGCCAGCCTTACTTACCCCTCTAGGAATGAGCAGTTCTTC | CASLTYPSRNEQFF
TRBJ2-2 | 11 | NA | TRBV6-5 | NA | TGTGCCAGCAGTAAAACCGGGGAGCTGTTTTTT | CASSKTGELFF
TRBJ1-1 | 13 | NA | TRBV2 | NA | TGTGCCAGCAGTGAGGCCCTATATGCTGAAGCTTTCTTT | CASSEALYAEAFF
TRBJ1-5 | 14 | NA | TRBV19 | NA | TGTGCCAGTAGTATAAGGGGCGTAGGTCAGCCCCAGCATTTT | CASSIRGVGQPQHF
TRBJ1-4 | 15 | TRBD1 | TRBV5-1 | NA | TGCGCCAGCAGCATAGGACAGGCAACTAATGAAAAACTGTTTTTT | CASSIGQATNEKLFF
TRBJ2-3 | 14 | NA | TRBV9 | NA | TGTGCCAGCAGCGTTAGGCCCCGGGCGGATACGCAGTATTTT | CASSVRPRADTQYF
TRBJ1-1 | 13 | NA | TRBV28 | few | TGTGCCAGCAGTTTCTTCTCGAACACTGAAGCTTTCTTT | CASSFFSNTEAFF
TRBJ1-2 | 14 | NA | TRBV14 | once | TGTGCCAGCAGCCAAGACCAGGGAGAGTATGGCTACACCTTC | CASSQDQGEYGYTF
TRBJ1-4 | 17 | TRBD1 | TRBV7-9 | NA | TGTGCCAGCAGCTTAGGACCCCGACAGGGGGCAAGTGAAAAACTGTTTTTT | CASSLGPRQGASEKLFF
TRBJ2-2 | 12 | NA | TRBV9 | few | TGTGCCAGCAGCCCTTACACCGGGGAGCTGTTTTTT | CASSPYTGELFF
TRBJ2-7 | 14 | TRBD1 | TRBV29-1 | NA | TGCAGCGTCTCCGGGACAGGTAAAAGCTACGAGCAGTACTTC | CSVSGTGKSYEQYF
TRBJ2-1 | 12 | NA | TRBV7-2 | NA | TGTGCCAGCAGCTGGGGACGTTTAGAGCAGTTCTTC | CASSWGRLEQFF
TRBJ1-6 | 15 | TRBD1 | TRBV5-6 | NA | TGTGCCAGCAGCGGACAGGGGGCGTATAATTCACCCCTCCACTTT | CASSGQGAYNSPLHF
TRBJ2-1 | 14 | TRBD2 | TRBV2 | once | TGTGCCAGCAGTAATAGCGGGGCCTACAATGAGCAGTTCTTC | CASSNSGAYNEQFF
TRBJ1-5 | 17 | NA | TRBV2 | NA | TGTGCCAGCAGTGAAGTTAGAAGCCCCTATAGCAATCAGCCCCAGCATTTT | CASSEVRSPYSNQPQHF
TRBJ2-1 | 14 | TRBD2 | TRBV7-3 | NA | TGTGCCAGCAGCGTAGCGGGAGTCCGGAATGAGCAGTTCTTC | CASSVAGVRNEQFF
TRBJ1-4 | 16 | TRBD1 | TRBV19 | NA | TGTGCCAGTAGTATGGGAATACAGGGGACTAATGAAAAACTGTTTTTT | CASSMGIQGTNEKLFF
TRBJ1-3 | 16 | TRBD1 | TRBV18 | NA | TGTGCCAGCTCACCATCAGGGGGCGCCGATGGAAACACCATATATTTT | CASSPSGGADGNTIYF
TRBJ1-5 | 13 | NA | TRBV6-1 | few | TGTGCCAGCAGAGCAGATAGCAATCAGCCCCAGCATTTT | CASRADSNQPQHF
TRBJ1-1 | 13 | NA | TRBV7-9 | NA | TGTGCCAGCAGCCACGGGTTGAACACTGAAGCTTTCTTT | CASSHGLNTEAFF
TRBJ1-2 | 15 | NA | TRBV5-1 | NA | TGCGCCAGCAGACCTCAGACAGGCCTTAACTATGGCTACACCTTC | CASRPQTGLNYGYTF
TRBJ2-2 | 16 | NA | TRBV5-1 | NA | TGCGCCAGCAGCTTGTCGGGGGGCGCAGGGACCGGGGAGCTGTTTTTT | CASSLSGGAGTGELFF
TRBJ2-3 | 15 | NA | TRBV19 | NA | TGTGCCAGTAGTACCCCAGGGGGGGTTGCAGATACGCAGTATTTT | CASSTPGGVADTQYF
TRBJ2-7 | 15 | TRBD2 | TRBV28 | once | TGTGCCAGCAGTCCCCGGACTAGCGGGAGCCACGAGCAGTACTTC | CASSPRTSGSHEQYF
TRBJ1-3 | 19 | NA | TRBV2 | NA | TGTGCCAGCAGGAATCACAGGGCCACCACCAATGACTCTGGAAACACCATATATTTT | CASRNHRATTNDSGNTIYF
TRBJ1-2 | 17 | NA | TRBV11-3 | NA | TGTGCCAGCAGCTTTGGGTGGTCAGGGTGGCGGAACTATGGCTACACCTTC | CASSFGWSGWRNYGYTF
TRBJ2-5 | 14 | TRBD2 | TRBV18 | NA | TGTGCCAGCTCACCGCGGGAGGGCCAAGAGACCCAGTACTTC | CASSPREGQETQYF
TRBJ1-1 | 16 | TRBD1 | TRBV5-1 | NA | TGCGCCAGCAGCTCCCGGACAGGGAGTCTGGGCACTGAAGCTTTCTTT | CASSSRTGSLGTEAFF
TRBJ1-5 | 13 | NA | TRBV27 | NA | TGTGCCAGCAGTTTCCAAGGCATTCAGCCCCAGCATTTT | CASSFQGIQPQHF
TRBJ2-7 | 14 | TRBD2 | TRBV4-1 | NA | TGCGCCAGCAGCCCGACTAGCGGGAGATACGAGCAGTACTTC | CASSPTSGRYEQYF
TRBJ1-5 | 15 | NA | TRBV30 | NA | TGTGCCTGGAGCGGATGGCGGGCCGGCAATCAGCCCCAGCATTTT | CAWSGWRAGNQPQHF
TRBJ2-5 | 17 | NA | TRBV7-2 | NA | TGTGCCAGCAGCTTAGGGGTGTTGGGCAGGTACCAAGAGACCCAGTACTTC | CASSLGVLGRYQETQYF
TRBJ2-2 | 14 | NA | TRBV6-5 | once | TGTGCCAGCAGTCCCCGGAGTTACACCGGGGAGCTGTTTTTT | CASSPRSYTGELFF
TRBJ2-3 | 17 | NA | TRBV21-1 | NA | TGTGCCAGCAGCCCTAACCCGACAGGATACGGCACAGATACGCAGTATTTT | CASSPNPTGYGTDTQYF
TRBJ2-2 | 13 | NA | TRBV6-5 | NA | TGTGCCAGCACAGGGGTTGCCACCGGGGAGCTGTTTTTT | CASTGVATGELFF
TRBJ2-5 | 17 | NA | TRBV5-1 | NA | TGCGCCAGCAGCTTGGGAGGCGTGGCAGGACCCCAAGAGACCCAGTACTTC | CASSLGGVAGPQETQYF
TRBJ1-2 | 13 | NA | TRBV9 | NA | TGTGCCAGCAGCGTGGACCCAGGCTTTGACTACACCTTC | CASSVDPGFDYTF